Detailed here is one T cell receptor (beta chain). Its antigen remains unknown. This sample stems from a study of beta chain features in type 1 diabetes. Sorted populations were all over 98% pure. Germline V CDR1 and CDR2: MGHRA, YSYEKL. V shed 0 bases and J 5 bases; nucleotides not matched to a gene: 8. The CDR3 loop spans 16 amino acids. As every portion of the isolated RNA was reverse transcribed, the sequencing read expressed TCRB transcripts. Assay: immunoSEQ multiplex PCR; the TCRdb copy retains only in-frame clones and omits some. In the table there are roughly 280,000 clones, around 24% of which are singletons. Regarding the study as a whole: Patients with Type 1 diabetes showed moderately but significantly shorter TCRB CDR3s in all four CD4+ subsets. A closer apparent resemblance between naive, central memory and Treg TCRB repertoires was seen in patients than in healthy donors.

V and J are TRBV4-1 and TRBJ2-5; 8 bases are shared with TRBD2. The receptor's source is a woman in her twenties or thirties with type 1 diabetes. Sequencing was performed on naive CD4+ T cells from blood. CDR3 nucleotides: TGCGCCAGCAGCCAAGATCAGCTAGCGGGTGGGGAGACCCAGTACTTC. Protein sequence: CASSQDQLAGGETQYF.